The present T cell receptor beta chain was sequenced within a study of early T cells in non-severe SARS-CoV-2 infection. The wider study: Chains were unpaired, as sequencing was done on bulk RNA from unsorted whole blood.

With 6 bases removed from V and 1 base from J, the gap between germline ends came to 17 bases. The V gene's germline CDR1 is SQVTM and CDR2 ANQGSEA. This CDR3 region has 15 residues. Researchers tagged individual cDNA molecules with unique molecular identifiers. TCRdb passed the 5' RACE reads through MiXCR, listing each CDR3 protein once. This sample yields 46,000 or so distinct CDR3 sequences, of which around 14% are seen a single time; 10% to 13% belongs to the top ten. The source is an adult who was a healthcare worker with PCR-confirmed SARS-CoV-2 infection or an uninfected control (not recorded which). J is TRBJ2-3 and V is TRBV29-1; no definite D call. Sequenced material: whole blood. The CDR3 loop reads CSVRRSGPGTDTQYF. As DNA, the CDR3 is TGCAGCGTCCGGCGGAGTGGACCAGGCACAGATACGCAGTATTTT.